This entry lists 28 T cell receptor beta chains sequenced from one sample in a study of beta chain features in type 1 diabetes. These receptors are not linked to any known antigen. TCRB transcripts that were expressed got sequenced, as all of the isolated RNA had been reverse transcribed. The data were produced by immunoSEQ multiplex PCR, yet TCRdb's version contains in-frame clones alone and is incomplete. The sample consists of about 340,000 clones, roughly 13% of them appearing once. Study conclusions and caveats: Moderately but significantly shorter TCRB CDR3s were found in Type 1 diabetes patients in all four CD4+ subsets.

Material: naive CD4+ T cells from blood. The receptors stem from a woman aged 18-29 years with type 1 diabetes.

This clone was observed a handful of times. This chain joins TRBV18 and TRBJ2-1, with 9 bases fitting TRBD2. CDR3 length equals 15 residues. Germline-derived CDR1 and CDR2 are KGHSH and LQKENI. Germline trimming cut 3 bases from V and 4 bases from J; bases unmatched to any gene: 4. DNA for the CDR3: TGTGCCAGCTCACCCTTAGCGGGGGCGTACAATGAGCAGTTCTTC. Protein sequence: CASSPLAGAYNEQFF.

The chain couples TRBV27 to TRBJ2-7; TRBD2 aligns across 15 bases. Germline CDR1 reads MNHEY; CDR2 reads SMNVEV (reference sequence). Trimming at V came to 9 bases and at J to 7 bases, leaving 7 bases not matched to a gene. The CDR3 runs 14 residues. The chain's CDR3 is CASKFGTSGGEQYF. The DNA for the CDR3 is TGTGCCAGTAAATTCGGGACTAGCGGGGGGGAGCAGTACTTC.

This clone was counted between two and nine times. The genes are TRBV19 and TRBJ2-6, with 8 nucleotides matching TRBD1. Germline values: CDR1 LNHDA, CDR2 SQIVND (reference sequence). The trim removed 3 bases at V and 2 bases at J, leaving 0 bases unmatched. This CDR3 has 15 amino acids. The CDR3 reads CASSMDRAGANVLTF. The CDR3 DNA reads TGTGCCAGTAGTATGGACAGGGCTGGGGCCAACGTCCTGACTTTC.

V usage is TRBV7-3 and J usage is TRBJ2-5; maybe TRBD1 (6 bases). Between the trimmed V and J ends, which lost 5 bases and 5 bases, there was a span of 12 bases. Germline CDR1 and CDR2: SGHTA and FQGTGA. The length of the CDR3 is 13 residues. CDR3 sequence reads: CASSRQGQETQYF. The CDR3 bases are TGTGCCAGCAGCCGGCAGGGGCAGGAGACCCAGTACTTC.

This chain's CDR3 is CAITMDRRTEAFF. CDR3 nucleotide sequence: TGTGCCATCACCATGGACAGGCGGACTGAAGCTTTCTTT. The V call is TRBV10-3, the J call TRBJ1-1; 7 positions match TRBD1. The CDR3 consists of 13 residues. Unmatched junction bases numbered 7, after V lost 7 bases and J lost 5 bases. CDR1 is ENHRY and CDR2 is SYGVKD in the germline V gene.

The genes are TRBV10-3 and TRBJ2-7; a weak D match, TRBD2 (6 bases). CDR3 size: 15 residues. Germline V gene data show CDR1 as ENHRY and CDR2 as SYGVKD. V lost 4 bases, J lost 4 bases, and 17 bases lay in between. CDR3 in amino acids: CAISVRQGGRYEQYF. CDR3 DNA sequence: TGTGCCATCAGTGTGAGGCAGGGAGGTCGATACGAGCAGTACTTC.

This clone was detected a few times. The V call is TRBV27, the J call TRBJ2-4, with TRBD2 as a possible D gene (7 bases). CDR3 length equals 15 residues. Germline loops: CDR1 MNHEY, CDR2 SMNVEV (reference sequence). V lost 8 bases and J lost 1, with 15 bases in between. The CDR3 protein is CASGRGVAAKNIQYF. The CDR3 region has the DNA TGTGCCAGCGGGAGGGGGGTGGCTGCCAAAAACATTCAGTACTTC.

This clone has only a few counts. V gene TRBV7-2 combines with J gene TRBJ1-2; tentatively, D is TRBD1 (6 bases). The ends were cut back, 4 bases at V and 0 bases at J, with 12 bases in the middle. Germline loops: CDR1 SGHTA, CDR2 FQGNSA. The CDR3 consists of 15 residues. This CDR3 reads CASSSYRASNYGYTF. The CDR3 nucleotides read TGTGCCAGCAGCTCATACAGGGCTTCTAACTATGGCTACACCTTC.

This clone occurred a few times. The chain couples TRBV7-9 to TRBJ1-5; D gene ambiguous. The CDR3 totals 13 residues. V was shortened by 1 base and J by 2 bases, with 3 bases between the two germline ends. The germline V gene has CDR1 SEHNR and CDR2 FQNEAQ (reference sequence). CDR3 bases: TGTGCCAGCAGCTTAGTAGGCAATCAGCCCCAGCATTTT. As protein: CASSLVGNQPQHF.

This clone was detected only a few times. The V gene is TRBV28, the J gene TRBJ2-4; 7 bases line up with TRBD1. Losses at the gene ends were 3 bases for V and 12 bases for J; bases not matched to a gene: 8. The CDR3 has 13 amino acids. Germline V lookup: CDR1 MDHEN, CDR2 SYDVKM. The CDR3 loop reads CASSLVTRDSQYF. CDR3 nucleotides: TGTGCCAGCAGTTTGGTCACTAGGGACAGTCAGTACTTC. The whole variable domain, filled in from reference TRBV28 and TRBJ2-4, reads DVKVTQSSRYLVKRTGEKVFLECVQDMDHENMFWYRQDPGLGLRLIYFSYDVKMKEKGDIPEGYSVSREKKERFSLILESASTNQTSMYLCASSLVTRDSQYFGAGTRLSVL.

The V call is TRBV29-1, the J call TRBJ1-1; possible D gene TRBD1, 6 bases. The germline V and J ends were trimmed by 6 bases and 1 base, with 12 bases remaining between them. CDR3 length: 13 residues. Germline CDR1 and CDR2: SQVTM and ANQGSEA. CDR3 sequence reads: CSVPGTSNTEAFF. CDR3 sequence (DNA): TGCAGCGTCCCGGGGACATCGAACACTGAAGCTTTCTTT. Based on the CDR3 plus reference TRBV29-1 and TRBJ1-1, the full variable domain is SAVISQKPSRDICQRGTSLTIQCQVDSQVTMMFWYRQQPGQSLTLIATANQGSEATYESGFVIDKFPISRPNLTFSTLTVSNMSPEDSSIYLCSVPGTSNTEAFFGQGTRLTVV.

CDR3 coding DNA: TGTGCCAGCAGCCCGGGACAGGCAGCTAACTATGGCTACACCTTC. Its protein is CASSPGQAANYGYTF. The chain is built from TRBV7-2 and TRBJ1-2; TRBD1 matches 8 bases. The CDR3 loop spans 15 amino acids. Germline V CDR1 and CDR2: SGHTA, FQGNSA. V was pared by 5 bases and J by 0 bases, with 5 bases of the junction left unmatched. The variable domain in full, with the rest retrieved from reference TRBV7-2 and TRBJ1-2, is GAGVSQSPSNKVTEKGKDVELRCDPISGHTALYWYRQSLGQGLEFLIYFQGNSAPDKSGLPSDRFSAERTGGSVSTLTIQRTQQEDSAVYLCASSPGQAANYGYTFGSGTRLTVV.

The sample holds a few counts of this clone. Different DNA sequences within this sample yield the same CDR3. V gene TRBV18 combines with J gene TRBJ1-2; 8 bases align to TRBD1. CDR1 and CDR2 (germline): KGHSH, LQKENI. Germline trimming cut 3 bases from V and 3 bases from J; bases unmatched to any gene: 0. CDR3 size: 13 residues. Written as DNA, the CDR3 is TGTGCCAGCTCACCGGACAGGGACTATGGCTACACCTTC. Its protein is CASSPDRDYGYTF.

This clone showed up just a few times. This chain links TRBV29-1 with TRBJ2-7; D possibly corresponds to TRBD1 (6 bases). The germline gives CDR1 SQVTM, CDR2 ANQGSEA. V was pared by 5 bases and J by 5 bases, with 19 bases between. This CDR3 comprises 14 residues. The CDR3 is CSVRLQGNFDEQYF. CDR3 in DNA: TGCAGCGTTCGGTTGCAGGGGAACTTCGACGAGCAGTACTTC.

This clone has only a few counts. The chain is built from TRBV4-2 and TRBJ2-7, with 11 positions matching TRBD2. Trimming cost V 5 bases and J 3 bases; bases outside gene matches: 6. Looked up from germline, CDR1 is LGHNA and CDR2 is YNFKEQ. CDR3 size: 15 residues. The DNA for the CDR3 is TGTGCCAGCAGCAGGACTAGCGGGTTCAGCTACGAGCAGTACTTC. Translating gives CASSRTSGFSYEQYF.

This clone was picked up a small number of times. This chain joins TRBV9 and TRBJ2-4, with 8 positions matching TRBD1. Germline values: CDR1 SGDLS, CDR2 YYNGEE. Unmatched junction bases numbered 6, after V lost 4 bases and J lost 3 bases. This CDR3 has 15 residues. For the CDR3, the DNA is TGTGCCAGCAGCACCAGGGGGCAAGACAAAAACATTCAGTACTTC. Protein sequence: CASSTRGQDKNIQYF.

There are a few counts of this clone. The CDR3 reads CASSFDRGDDIQYF. CDR3 in DNA: TGTGCCAGTAGTTTCGACAGGGGCGACGACATTCAGTACTTC. This chain uses TRBV19 with TRBJ2-4; 8 bases are a match to TRBD1. The CDR3 has 14 amino acids. The J segment lost 8 bases and the V segment lost 5 bases, leaving 8 bases of the junction unmatched. In germline, CDR1 is LNHDA, CDR2 SQIVND (reference sequence). The entire variable domain, with the rest obtained from reference TRBV19 and TRBJ2-4, is as follows: DGGITQSPKYLFRKEGQNVTLSCEQNLNHDAMYWYRQDPGQGLRLIYYSQIVNDFQKGDIAEGYSVSREKKESFPLTVTSAQKNPTAFYLCASSFDRGDDIQYFGAGTRLSVL.

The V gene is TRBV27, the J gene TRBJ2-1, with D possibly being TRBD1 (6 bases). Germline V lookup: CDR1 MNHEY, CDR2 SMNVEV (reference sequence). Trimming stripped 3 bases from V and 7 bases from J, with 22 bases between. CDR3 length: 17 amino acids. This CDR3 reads CASSFSLRGKSRNEQFF. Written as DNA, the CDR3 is TGTGCCAGCAGTTTTAGTTTAAGGGGGAAGTCACGGAATGAGCAGTTCTTC.

The CDR3 here is CASSAQGIEQYF. The CDR3 DNA reads TGTGCCAGTAGTGCACAGGGGATCGAGCAGTACTTC. This chain connects TRBV19 to TRBJ2-7; 7 nucleotides line up with TRBD1. Germline trimming cut 5 bases from V and 6 bases from J; bases unmatched to any gene: 4. The CDR3 is 12 residues long. Germline assignment: CDR1 LNHDA and CDR2 SQIVND (reference sequence). Drawing the rest from reference TRBV19 and TRBJ2-7, the complete variable domain is DGGITQSPKYLFRKEGQNVTLSCEQNLNHDAMYWYRQDPGQGLRLIYYSQIVNDFQKGDIAEGYSVSREKKESFPLTVTSAQKNPTAFYLCASSAQGIEQYFGPGTRLTVT.

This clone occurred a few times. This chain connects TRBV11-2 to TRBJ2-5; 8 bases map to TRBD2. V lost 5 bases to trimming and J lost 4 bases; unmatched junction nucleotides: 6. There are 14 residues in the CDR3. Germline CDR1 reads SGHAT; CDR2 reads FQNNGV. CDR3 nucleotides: TGTGCCAGCAGCCGGGGGACTAGTGCAGAGACCCAGTACTTC. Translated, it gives CASSRGTSAETQYF.

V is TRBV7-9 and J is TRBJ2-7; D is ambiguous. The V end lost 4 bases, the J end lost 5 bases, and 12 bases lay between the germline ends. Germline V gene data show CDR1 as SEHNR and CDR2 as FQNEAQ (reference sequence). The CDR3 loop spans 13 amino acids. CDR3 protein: CASSSREPHEQYF. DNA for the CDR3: TGTGCCAGCAGCTCCCGCGAGCCCCACGAGCAGTACTTC.

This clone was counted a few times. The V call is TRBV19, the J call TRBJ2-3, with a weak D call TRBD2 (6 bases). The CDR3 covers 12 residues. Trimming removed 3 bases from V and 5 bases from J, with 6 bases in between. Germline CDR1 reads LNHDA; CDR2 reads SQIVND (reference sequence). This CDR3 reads CASSMRGDTQYF. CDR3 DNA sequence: TGTGCCAGTAGTATGCGGGGAGATACGCAGTATTTT.

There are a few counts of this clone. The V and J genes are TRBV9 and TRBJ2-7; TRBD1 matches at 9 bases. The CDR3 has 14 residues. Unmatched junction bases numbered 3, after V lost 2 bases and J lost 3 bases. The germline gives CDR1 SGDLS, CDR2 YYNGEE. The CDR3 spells CASSVGDRVYEQYF. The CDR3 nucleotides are TGTGCCAGCAGCGTGGGGGACAGGGTCTACGAGCAGTACTTC.

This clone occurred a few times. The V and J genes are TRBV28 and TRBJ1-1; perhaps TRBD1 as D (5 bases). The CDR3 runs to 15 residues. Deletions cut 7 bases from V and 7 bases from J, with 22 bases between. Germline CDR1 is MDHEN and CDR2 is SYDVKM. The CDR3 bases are TGTGCCAGCAACCCCTGGCAGGGACTTGGGGATGAAGCTTTCTTT. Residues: CASNPWQGLGDEAFF.

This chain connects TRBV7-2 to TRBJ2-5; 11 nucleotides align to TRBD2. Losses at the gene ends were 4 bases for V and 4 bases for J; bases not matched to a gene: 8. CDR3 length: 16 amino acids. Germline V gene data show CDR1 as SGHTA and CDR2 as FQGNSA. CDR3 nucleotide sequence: TGTGCCAGCAGCTCCCTTAGCGGGAGGGGTGGAGAGACCCAGTACTTC. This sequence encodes CASSSLSGRGGETQYF.

This CDR3 is CASSTGSNTEAFF. CDR3 nucleotide sequence: TGTGCCAGCTCAACAGGCTCGAACACTGAAGCTTTCTTT. V and J are TRBV18 and TRBJ1-1, with D possibly TRBD1 on 5 matching bases. The CDR3 loop spans 13 amino acids. Germline V gene lookup returns CDR1 KGHSH and CDR2 LQKENI. V shed 5 bases and J shed 1 base, with 8 bases lying between them.

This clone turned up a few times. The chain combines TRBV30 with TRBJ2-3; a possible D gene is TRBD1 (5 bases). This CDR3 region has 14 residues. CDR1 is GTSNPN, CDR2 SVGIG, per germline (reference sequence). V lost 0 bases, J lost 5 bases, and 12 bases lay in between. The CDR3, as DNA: TGTGCCTGGAGTGTACTGGTCACAGGAGATACGCAGTATTTT. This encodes CAWSVLVTGDTQYF.

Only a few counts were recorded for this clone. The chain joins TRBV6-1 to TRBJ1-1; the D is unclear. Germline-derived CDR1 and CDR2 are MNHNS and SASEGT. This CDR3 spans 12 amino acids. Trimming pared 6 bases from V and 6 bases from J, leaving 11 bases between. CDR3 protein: CASRREVPEAFF. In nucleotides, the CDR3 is TGTGCCAGCAGGAGGGAGGTCCCTGAAGCTTTCTTT.